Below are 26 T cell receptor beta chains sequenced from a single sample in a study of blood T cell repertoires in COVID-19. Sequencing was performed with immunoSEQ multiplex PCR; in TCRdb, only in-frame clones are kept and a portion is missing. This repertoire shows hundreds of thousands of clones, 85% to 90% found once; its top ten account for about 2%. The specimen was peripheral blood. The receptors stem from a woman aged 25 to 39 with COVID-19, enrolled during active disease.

The CDR3 DNA is TGTGCCAGCAGCCAAGATGTCCCGAGCGGGGGGGCGGTGTTTTTT. Its protein product is CASSQDVPSGGAVFF. The chain carries TRBV3-1 (or the pseudogene TRBV3-2) and TRBJ2-2; 10 positions agree with TRBD2. V was clipped by 0 bases and J by 15 bases; unmatched bases: 10. The CDR3 totals 15 residues. Germline V gene lookup returns CDR1 LGHDT and CDR2 YNNKEL (reference sequence).

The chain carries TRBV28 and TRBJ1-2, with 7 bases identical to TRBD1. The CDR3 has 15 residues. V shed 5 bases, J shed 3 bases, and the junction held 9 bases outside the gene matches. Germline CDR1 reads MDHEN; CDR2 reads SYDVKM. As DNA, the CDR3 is TGTGCCAGCAGTACGACAGGGCGAGGCTACTATGGCTACACCTTC. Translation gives CASSTTGRGYYGYTF.

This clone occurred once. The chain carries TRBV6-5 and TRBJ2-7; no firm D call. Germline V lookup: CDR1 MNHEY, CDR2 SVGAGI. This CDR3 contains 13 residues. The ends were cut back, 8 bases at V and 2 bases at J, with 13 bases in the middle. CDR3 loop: CASVSVRPYEQYF. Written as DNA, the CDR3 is TGTGCCAGCGTGAGCGTCCGGCCCTACGAGCAGTACTTC.

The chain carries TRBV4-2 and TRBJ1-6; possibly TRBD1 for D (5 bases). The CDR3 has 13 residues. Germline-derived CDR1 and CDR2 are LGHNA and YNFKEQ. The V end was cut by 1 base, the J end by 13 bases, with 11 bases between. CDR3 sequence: CASSQVSGGPLHF. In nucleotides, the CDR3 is TGTGCCAGCAGCCAAGTTTCGGGGGGGCCCCTCCACTTT.

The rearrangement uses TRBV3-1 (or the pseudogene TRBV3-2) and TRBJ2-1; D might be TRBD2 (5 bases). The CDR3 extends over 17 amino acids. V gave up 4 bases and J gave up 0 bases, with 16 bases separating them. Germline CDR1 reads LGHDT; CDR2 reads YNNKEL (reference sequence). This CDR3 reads CASSPWVRGNSYNEQFF. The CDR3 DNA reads TGTGCCAGCAGCCCGTGGGTTCGGGGAAACTCCTACAATGAGCAGTTCTTC.

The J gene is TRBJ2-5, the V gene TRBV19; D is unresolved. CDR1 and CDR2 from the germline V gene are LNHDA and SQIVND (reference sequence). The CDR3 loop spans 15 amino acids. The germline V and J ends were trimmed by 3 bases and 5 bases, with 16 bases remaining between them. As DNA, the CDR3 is TGTGCCAGTAGTATTTGGGCCACCCAAGAGGAGACCCAGTACTTC. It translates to CASSIWATQEETQYF.

CDR3 residues: CASRPDRGPEAFF. For the CDR3, the DNA is TGTGCCAGCAGGCCCGACAGGGGCCCCGAAGCTTTCTTT. The chain recombines TRBV2 with TRBJ1-1; 8 nucleotides line up with TRBD1. The CDR3 consists of 13 residues. V trimming: 6 bases; J trimming: 8 bases; junction bases outside the gene matches: 8. Germline V CDR1 and CDR2: SNHLY, FYNNEI.

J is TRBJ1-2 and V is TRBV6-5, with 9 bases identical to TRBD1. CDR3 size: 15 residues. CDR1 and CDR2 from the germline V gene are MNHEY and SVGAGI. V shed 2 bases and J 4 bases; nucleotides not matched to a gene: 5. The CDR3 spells CASSYGQGFRYGYTF. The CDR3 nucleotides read TGTGCCAGCAGTTACGGACAGGGGTTCCGCTATGGCTACACCTTC.

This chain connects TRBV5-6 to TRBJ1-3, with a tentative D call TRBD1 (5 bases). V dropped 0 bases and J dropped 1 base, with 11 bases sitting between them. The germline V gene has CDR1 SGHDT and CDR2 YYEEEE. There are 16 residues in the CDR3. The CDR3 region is CASSLAGLSSGNTIYF. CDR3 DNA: TGTGCCAGCAGCTTGGCAGGGCTCTCGTCTGGAAACACCATATATTTT.

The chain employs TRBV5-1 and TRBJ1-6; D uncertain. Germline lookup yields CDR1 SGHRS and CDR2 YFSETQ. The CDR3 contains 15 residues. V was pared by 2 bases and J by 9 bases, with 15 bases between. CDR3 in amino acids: CASSLIPGGSSPLHF. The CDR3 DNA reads TGCGCCAGCAGCTTAATCCCGGGAGGTAGTTCACCCCTCCACTTT.

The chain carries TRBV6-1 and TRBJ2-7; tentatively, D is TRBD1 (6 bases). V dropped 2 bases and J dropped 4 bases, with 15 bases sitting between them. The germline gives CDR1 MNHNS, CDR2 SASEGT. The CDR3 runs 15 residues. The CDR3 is CASSEWRTAIYEQYF. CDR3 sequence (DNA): TGTGCCAGCAGTGAATGGAGGACAGCCATTTACGAGCAGTACTTC.

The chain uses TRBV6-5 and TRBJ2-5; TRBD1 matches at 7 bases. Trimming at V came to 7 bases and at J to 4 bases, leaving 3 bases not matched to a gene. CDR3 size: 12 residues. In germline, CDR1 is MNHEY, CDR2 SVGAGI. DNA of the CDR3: TGTGCCAGCACTGGACAGGTAGAGACCCAGTACTTC. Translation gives CASTGQVETQYF.

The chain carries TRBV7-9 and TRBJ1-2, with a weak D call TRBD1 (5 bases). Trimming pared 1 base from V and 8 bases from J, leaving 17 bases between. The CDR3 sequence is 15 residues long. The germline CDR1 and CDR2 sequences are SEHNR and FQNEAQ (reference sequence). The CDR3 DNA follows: TGTGCCAGCAGCTTAGAGGGAGGTCGGGGGTACGGCTACACCTTC. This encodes CASSLEGGRGYGYTF. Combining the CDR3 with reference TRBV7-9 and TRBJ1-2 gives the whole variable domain DTGVSQNPRHKITKRGQNVTFRCDPISEHNRLYWYRQTLGQGPEFLTYFQNEAQLEKSRLLSDRFSAERPKGSFSTLEIQRTEQGDSAMYLCASSLEGGRGYGYTFGSGTRLTVV.

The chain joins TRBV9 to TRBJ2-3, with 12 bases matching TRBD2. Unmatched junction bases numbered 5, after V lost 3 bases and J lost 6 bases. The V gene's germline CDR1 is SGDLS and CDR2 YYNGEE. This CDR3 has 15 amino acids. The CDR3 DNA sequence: TGTGCCAGCAGCGGACTAGCGGGGGCCCATGATACGCAGTATTTT. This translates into CASSGLAGAHDTQYF.

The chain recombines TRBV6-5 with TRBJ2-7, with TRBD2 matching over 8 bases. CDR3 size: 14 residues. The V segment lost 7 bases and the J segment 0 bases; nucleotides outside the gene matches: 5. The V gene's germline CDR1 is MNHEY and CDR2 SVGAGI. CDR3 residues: CASNAGGTSYEQYF. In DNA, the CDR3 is TGTGCCAGCAACGCGGGGGGCACCTCCTACGAGCAGTACTTC.

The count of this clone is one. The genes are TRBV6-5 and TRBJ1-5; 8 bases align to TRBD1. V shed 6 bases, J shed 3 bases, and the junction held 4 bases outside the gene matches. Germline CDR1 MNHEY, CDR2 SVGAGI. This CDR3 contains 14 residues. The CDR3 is CASSRGRVNQPQHF. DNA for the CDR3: TGTGCCAGCAGCAGGGGGCGCGTCAATCAGCCCCAGCATTTT.

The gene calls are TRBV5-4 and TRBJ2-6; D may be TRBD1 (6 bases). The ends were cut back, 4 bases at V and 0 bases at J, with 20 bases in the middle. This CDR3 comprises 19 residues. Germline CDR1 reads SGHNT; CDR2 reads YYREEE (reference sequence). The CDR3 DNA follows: TGTGCCAGCAGCGGGGGCTCGGGACGGACCTTCTCTGGGGCCAACGTCCTGACTTTC. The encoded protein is CASSGGSGRTFSGANVLTF.

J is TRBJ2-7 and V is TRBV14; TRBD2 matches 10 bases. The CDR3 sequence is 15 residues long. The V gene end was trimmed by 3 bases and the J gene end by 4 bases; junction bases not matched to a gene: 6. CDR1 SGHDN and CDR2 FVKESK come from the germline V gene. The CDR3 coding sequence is TGTGCCAGCAGCCATTCAGCGGGGGGGCAATACGAGCAGTACGTC. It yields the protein CASSHSAGGQYEQYV.

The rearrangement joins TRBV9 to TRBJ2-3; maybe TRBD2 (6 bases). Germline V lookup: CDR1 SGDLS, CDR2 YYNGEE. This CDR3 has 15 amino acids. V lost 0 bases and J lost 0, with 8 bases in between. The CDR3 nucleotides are TGTGCCAGCAGCGTAGACGGGGGAAGCACAGATACGCAGTATTTT. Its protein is CASSVDGGSTDTQYF.

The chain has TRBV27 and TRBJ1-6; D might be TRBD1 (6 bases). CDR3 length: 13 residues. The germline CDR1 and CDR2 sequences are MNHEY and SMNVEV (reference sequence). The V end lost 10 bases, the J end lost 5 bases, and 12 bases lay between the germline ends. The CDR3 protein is CATGQQNNSPLHF. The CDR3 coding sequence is TGTGCCACAGGACAGCAGAATAATTCACCCCTCCACTTT.

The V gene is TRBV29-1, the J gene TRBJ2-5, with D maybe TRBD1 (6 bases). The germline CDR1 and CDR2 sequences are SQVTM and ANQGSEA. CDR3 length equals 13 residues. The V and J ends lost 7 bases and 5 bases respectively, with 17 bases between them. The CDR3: CSARQGISETQYF. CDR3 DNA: TGCAGCGCCAGGCAGGGGATATCGGAGACCCAGTACTTC.

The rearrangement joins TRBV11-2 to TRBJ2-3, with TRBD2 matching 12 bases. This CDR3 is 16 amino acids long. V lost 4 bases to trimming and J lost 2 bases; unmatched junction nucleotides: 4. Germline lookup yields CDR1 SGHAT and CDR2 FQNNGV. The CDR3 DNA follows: TGTGCCAGCAGCTCGCCTAGCGGGGGGGCCACAGATACGCAGTATTTT. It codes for CASSSPSGGATDTQYF.

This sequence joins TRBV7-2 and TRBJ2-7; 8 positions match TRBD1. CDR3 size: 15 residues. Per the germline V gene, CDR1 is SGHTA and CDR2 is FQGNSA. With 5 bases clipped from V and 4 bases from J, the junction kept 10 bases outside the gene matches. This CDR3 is CASSIGQGRYYEQYV. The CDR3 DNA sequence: TGTGCCAGCAGCATAGGACAGGGACGCTATTACGAGCAGTACGTC.

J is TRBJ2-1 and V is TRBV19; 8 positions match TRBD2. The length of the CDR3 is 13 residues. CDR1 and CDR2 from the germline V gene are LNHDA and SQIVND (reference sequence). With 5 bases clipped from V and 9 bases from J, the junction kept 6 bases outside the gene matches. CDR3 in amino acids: CASSPTSGLEQFF. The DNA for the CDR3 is TGTGCCAGTAGTCCAACTAGCGGCCTTGAGCAGTTCTTC.

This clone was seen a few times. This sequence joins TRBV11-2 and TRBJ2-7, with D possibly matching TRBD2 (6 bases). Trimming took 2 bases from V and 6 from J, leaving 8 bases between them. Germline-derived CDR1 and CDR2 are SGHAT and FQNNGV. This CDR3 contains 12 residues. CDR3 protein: CASSLRGGEQYV. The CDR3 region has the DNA TGTGCCAGCAGCTTAAGGGGAGGCGAGCAGTACGTC.

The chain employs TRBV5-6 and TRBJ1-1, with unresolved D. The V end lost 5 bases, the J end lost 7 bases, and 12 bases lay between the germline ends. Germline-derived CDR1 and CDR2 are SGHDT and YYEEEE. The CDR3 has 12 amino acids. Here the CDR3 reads CASSFMNSEAFF. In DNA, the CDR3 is TGTGCCAGCAGTTTCATGAATAGTGAAGCTTTCTTT.